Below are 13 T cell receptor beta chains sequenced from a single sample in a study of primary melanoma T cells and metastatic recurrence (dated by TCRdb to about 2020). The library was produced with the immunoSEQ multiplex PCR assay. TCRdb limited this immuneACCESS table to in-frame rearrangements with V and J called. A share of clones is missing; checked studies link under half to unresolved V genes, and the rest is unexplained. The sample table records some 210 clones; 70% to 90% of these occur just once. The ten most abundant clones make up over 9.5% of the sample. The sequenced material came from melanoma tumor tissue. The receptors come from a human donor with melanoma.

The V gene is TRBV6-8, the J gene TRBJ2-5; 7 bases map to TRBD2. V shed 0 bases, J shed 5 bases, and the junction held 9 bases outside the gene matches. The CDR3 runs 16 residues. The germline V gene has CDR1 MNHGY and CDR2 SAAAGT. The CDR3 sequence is CASSYSVRGERETQYF. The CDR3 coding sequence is TGTGCCAGCAGTTACTCAGTTCGGGGGGAGAGGGAGACCCAGTACTTC.

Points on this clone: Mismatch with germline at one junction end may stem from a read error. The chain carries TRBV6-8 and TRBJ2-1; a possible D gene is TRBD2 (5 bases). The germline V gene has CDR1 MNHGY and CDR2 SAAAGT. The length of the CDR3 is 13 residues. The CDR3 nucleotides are TGTGCCAGCAGTGACTCGATGGTGGACTCTCAGTTCTTC. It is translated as CASSDSMVDSQFF.

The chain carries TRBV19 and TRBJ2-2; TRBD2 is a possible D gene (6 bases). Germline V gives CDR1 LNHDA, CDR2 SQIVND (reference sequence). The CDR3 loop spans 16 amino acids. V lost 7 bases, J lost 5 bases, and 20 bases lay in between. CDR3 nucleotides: TGTGCCAGTAAAGACCTCAATACCGGGGGTACCGGGGAGCTGTTTTTT. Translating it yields CASKDLNTGGTGELFF. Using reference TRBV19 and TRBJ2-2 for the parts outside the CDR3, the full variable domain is DGGITQSPKYLFRKEGQNVTLSCEQNLNHDAMYWYRQDPGQGLRLIYYSQIVNDFQKGDIAEGYSVSREKKESFPLTVTSAQKNPTAFYLCASKDLNTGGTGELFFGEGSRLTVL.

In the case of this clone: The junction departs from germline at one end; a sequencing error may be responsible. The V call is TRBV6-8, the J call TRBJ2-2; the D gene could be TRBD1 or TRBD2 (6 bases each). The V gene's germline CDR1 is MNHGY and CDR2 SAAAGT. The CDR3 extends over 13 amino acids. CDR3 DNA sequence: TGTGCCATCAGTGGCTCGGGGGCGGGGGAGCTGTTTTTT. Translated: CAISGSGAGELFF.

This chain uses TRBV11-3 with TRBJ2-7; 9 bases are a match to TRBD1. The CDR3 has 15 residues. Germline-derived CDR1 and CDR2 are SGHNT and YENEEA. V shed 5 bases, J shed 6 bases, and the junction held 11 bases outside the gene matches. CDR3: CASSDTGTGRVEQYF. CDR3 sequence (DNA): TGTGCCAGCAGCGATACCGGGACAGGGAGAGTCGAGCAGTACTTC.

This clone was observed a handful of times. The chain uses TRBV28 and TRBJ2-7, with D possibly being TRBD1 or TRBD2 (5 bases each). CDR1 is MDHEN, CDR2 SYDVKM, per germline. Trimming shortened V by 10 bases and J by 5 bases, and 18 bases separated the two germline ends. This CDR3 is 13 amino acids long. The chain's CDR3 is CATFSSSGHEQYF. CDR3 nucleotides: TGTGCCACCTTTAGCTCTTCGGGGCACGAGCAGTACTTC.

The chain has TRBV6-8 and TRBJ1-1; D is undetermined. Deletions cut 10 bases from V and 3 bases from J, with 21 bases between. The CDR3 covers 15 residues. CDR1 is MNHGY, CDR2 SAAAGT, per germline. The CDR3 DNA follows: TGTGCCATCACCCATGAGTTGTGGCAGGACACTGAAGCTTTCTTT. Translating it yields CAITHELWQDTEAFF.

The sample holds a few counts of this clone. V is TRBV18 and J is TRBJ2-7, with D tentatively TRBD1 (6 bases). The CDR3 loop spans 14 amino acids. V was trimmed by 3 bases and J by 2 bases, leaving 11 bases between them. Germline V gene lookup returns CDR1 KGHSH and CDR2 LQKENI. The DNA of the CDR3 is TGTGCCAGCTCACCCTCGACAGGTACCTACGAGCAGTACTTC. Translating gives CASSPSTGTYEQYF.

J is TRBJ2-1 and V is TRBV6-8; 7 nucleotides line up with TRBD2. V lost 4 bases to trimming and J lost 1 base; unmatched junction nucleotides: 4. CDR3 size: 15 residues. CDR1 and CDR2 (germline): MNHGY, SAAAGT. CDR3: CASSSASGSYNEQFF. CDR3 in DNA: TGTGCCAGCAGTTCCGCTAGCGGATCCTACAATGAGCAGTTCTTC.

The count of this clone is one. In DNA, the CDR3 is TGTGCCAGCAGCCGGAGGGGACAGGGGGATTACGAGCAGTACTTC. This gives the protein CASSRRGQGDYEQYF. This chain uses TRBV11-3 with TRBJ2-7; 11 bases align to TRBD1. The V and J ends lost 5 bases and 4 bases, in that order; junction bases with no gene match: 7. This CDR3 comprises 15 residues. CDR1 and CDR2 from the germline V gene are SGHNT and YENEEA.

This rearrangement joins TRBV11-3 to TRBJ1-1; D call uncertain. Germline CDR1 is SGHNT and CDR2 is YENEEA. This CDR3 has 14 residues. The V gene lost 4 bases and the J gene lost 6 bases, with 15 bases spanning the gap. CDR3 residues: CASSSRVLRAEAFF. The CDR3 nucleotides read TGTGCCAGCAGCTCCCGGGTCCTACGCGCTGAAGCTTTCTTT.

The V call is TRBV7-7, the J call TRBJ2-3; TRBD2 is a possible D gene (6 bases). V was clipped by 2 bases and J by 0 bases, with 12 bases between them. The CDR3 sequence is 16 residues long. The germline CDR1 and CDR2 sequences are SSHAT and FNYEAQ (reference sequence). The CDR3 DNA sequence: TGTGCCAGCAGCTTATCGACGGGAGTAAGCACAGATACGCAGTATTTT. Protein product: CASSLSTGVSTDTQYF. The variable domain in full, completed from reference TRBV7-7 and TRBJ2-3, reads GAGVSQSPRYKVTKRGQDVTLRCDPISSHATLYWYQQALGQGPEFLTYFNYEAQPDKSGLPSDRFSAERPEGSISTLTIQRTEQRDSAMYRCASSLSTGVSTDTQYFGPGTRLTVL.

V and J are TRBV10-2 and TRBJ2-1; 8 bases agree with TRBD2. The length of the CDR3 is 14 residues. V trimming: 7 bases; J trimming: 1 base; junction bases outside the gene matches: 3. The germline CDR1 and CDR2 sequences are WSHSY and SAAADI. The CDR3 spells CASMVAGSYNEQFF. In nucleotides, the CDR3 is TGCGCCAGCATGGTAGCGGGATCCTACAATGAGCAGTTCTTC.